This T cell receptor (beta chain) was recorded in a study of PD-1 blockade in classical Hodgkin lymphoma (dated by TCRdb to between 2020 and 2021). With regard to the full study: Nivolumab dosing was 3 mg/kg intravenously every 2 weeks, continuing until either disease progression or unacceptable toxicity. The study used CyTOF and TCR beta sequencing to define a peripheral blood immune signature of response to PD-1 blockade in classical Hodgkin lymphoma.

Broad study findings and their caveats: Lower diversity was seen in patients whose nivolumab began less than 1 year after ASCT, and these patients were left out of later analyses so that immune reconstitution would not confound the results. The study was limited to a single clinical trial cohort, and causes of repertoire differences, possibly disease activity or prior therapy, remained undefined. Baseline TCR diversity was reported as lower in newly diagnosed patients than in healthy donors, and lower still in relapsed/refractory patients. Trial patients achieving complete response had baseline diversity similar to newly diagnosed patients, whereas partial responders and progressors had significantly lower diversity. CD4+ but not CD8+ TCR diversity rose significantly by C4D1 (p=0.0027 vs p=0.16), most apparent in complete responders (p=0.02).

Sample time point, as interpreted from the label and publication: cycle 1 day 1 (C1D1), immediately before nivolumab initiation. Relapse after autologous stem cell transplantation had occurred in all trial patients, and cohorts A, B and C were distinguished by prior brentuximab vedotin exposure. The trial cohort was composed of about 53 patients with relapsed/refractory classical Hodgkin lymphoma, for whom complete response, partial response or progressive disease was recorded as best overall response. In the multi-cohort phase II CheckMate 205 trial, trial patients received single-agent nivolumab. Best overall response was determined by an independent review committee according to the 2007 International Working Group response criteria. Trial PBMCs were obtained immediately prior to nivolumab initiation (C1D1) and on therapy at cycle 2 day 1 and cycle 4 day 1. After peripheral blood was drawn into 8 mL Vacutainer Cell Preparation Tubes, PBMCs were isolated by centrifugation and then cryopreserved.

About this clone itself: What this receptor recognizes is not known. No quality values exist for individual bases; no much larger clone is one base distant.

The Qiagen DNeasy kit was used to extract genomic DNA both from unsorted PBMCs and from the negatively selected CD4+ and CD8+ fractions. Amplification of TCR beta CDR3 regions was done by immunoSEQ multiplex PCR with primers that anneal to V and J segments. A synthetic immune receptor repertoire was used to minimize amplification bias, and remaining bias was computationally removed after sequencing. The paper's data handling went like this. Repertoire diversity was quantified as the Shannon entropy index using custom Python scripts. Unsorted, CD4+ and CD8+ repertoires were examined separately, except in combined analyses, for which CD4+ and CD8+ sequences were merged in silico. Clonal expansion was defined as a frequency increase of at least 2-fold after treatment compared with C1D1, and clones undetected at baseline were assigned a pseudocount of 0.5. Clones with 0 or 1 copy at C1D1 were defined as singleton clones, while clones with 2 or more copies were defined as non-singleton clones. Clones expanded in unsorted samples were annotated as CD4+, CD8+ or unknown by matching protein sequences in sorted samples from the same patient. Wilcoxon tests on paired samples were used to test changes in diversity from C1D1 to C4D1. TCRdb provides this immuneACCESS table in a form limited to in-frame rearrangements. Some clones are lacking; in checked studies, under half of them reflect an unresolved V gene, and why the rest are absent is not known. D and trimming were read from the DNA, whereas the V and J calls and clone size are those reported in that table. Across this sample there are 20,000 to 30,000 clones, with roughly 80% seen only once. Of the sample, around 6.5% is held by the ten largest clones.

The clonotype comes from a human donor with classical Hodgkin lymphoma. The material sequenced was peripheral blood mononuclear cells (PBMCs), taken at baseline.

The bases are TGTGCCAGTAGTATGATAGGCGGGTACAATGAGCAGTTCTTC. Its protein reads: CASSMIGGYNEQFF. In this chain, TRBV19 is recombined with TRBJ2-1; TRBD2 is a possible D gene, resting on 5 matching bases. CDR1 and CDR2 (LNHDA, SQIVND) derive from the germline V gene (reference sequence). V loses 3 bases, J loses 4 bases, and the germline ends lie 10 bases apart. The CDR3 goes from the cysteine to the phenylalanine over 14 residues. The kept DNA is CDR3 alone, 42 bases in frame from the first base.